This T cell receptor (beta chain) was captured by sequencing in a study of cytomegalovirus exposure and HLA in healthy donors. 60 Vbeta and 13 Jbeta primers were used in PCR. The assay was immunoSEQ multiplex PCR, and TCRdb's table has in-frame clones only and misses some. Its table lists over 100,000 clones. This TCR derives from a woman in her thirties or forties in good health and CMV-seropositive. Material: PBMCs.

The CDR3 DNA is TGTGCCAGCAGCCCCAACCAGGGCAACTATGGCTACACCTTC. It specifies CASSPNQGNYGYTF. The rearrangement uses TRBV7-2 and TRBJ1-2, with D possibly TRBD1 on 5 matching bases. V lost 5 bases to trimming and J lost 2 bases, with 12 bases between them. This CDR3 is built from 14 residues. Germline V gene data show CDR1 as SGHTA and CDR2 as FQGNSA. The full variable domain, in which reference TRBV7-2 and TRBJ1-2 provide the parts outside the CDR3, is GAGVSQSPSNKVTEKGKDVELRCDPISGHTALYWYRQSLGQGLEFLIYFQGNSAPDKSGLPSDRFSAERTGGSVSTLTIQRTQQEDSAVYLCASSPNQGNYGYTFGSGTRLTVV.